This T cell receptor beta chain is drawn from a study of cytomegalovirus exposure and HLA in healthy donors. Vbeta (60) and Jbeta (13) primers were used in the PCR. Here immunoSEQ multiplex PCR was the method, and the copy in TCRdb shows in-frame clones only, minus some. The table has some 100,000 clones, around three quarters seen once; the top ten hold over 3.5%. Study-wide points: A list of approximately 160 TCR beta chains associated with cytomegalovirus was given. An apparent linkage of common viral pathogens to several of the most significant clusters emerged in a later analysis. Later work found that TCR association rates differed between HLA loci; DRB1 had the most and HLA-C the fewest.

With regard to this clone: Its antigen is unknown. The junction departs from germline at one end; a sequencing error may be responsible.

The sequence was collected from a woman aged 50 to 60 in good health and CMV-seropositive. The sequencing sample was made of PBMCs.

CDR3 DNA: TGTACCAGCAGCTTGGCCGCCGGGAACTCCTACGAGCAGTACTTC. Encoded protein: CTSSLAAGNSYEQYF. The J gene is TRBJ2-7, the V gene TRBV7-3, with TRBD2 as a possible D gene (5 bases). Germline V gene lookup returns CDR1 SGHTA and CDR2 FQGTGA. There are 15 residues in the CDR3. Together with reference TRBV7-3 and TRBJ2-7, the CDR3 gives the full variable domain: GAGVSQTPSNKVTEKGKYVELRCDPISGHTALYWYRQSLGQGPEFLIYFQGTGAADDSGLPNDRFFAVRPEGSVSTLKIQRTERGDSAVYLCTSSLAAGNSYEQYFGPGTRLTVT.